Below, 15 T cell receptor beta chains from the same sample are listed, as sequenced in a study of T cell repertoires in cytomegalovirus infection. TCRdb analysed the reads with MiXCR anew, one entry per CDR3 protein. The table records around 200,000 distinct CDR3 sequences, about a sixth of them present only once. The sequenced material came from CD8+ T cells from PBMCs. The receptors derive from a human donor in good health (CMV status not recorded). Some clones in this sample may be carry-over from other donors' samples.

The V gene is TRBV7-9, the J gene TRBJ1-2; D ambiguous. Germline V gene data show CDR1 as SEHNR and CDR2 as FQNEAQ (reference sequence). The CDR3 sequence is 14 residues long. Trimming removed 2 bases at V and 4 bases at J, with 11 bases between. The CDR3 bases are TGTGCCAGCAGCTTAAACCCCAGCGTCTATGGCTACACCTTC. Protein sequence: CASSLNPSVYGYTF.

The chain uses TRBV6-4 and TRBJ2-5, with 7 bases that match TRBD2. The CDR3 covers 15 residues. Germline V gives CDR1 MRHNA, CDR2 SNTAGT. Trimming took 7 bases from V and 3 from J; bases not matched to a gene: 11. CDR3 protein: CASTGEGFIKETQYF. The CDR3 DNA reads as TGTGCCAGCACCGGGGAGGGGTTCATCAAAGAGACCCAGTACTTC.

This clonotype was detected ten times or more. The chain employs TRBV28 and TRBJ1-1; D is unclear. CDR3 length: 13 residues. The germline V gene has CDR1 MDHEN and CDR2 SYDVKM. With 6 bases removed from V and 5 bases from J, the gap between germline ends came to 13 bases. CDR3 sequence: CASSRTGLTEAFF. The DNA for the CDR3 is TGTGCCAGCAGCCGGACGGGGTTGACTGAAGCTTTCTTT.

The chain combines TRBV4-1 with TRBJ1-1, with TRBD1 matching over 8 bases. With V trimmed by 3 bases and J by 4 bases, 10 bases remained unmatched. This CDR3 contains 16 residues. CDR1 is MGHRA, CDR2 YSYEKL, per germline. In DNA form, the CDR3 reads TGCGCCAGCAGCCACCAGGCCAGGGGGCTTGGCACTGAAGCTTTCTTT. The encoded protein is CASSHQARGLGTEAFF.

This chain uses TRBV7-2 with TRBJ1-6, with a weak D call TRBD1 (6 bases). Germline V gene sequence: CDR1 SGHTA, CDR2 FQGNSA. V lost 5 bases and J lost 0, with 20 bases in between. CDR3 length: 19 amino acids. CDR3: CASSHPLGGTHSYNSPLHF. In nucleotides, the CDR3 is TGTGCCAGCAGCCATCCCCTCGGAGGGACACACTCCTATAATTCACCCCTCCACTTT.

This clonotype was seen a few times. This chain connects TRBV7-9 to TRBJ2-7; 9 bases align to TRBD1. CDR1 is SEHNR and CDR2 is FQNEAQ in the germline V gene (reference sequence). With V trimmed by 5 bases and J by 3 bases, 5 bases remained unmatched. The CDR3 sequence is 14 residues long. The CDR3 is CASSPSTGGYEQYF. The CDR3 bases are TGTGCCAGCAGCCCCTCGACAGGGGGCTACGAGCAGTACTTC.

The rearrangement joins TRBV14 to TRBJ2-1; possibly TRBD1 or TRBD2 for D (6 bases each). The CDR3 extends over 16 amino acids. The germline V gene has CDR1 SGHDN and CDR2 FVKESK. The ends were cut back, 0 bases at V and 4 bases at J, with 13 bases in the middle. As DNA, the CDR3 is TGTGCCAGCAGCCAAGATCGGAGGGGGGCTTACAATGAGCAGTTCTTC. It encodes CASSQDRRGAYNEQFF.

This clonotype turned up a few times. The V call is TRBV6-2 or TRBV6-3, the J call TRBJ1-1; perhaps TRBD1 as D (5 bases). Trimming took 7 bases from V and 5 from J, leaving 14 bases between them. The CDR3 runs to 13 residues. Germline V CDR1 and CDR2: MNHEY, SVGEGT. The CDR3 DNA is TGTGCCAGCACCCACGGGGGGAAAACTGAAGCTTTCTTT. This gives the protein CASTHGGKTEAFF.

Only a few counts were recorded for this clonotype. The gene calls are TRBV14 and TRBJ2-3; 9 bases line up with TRBD2. This CDR3 is built from 17 residues. Germline V gene data show CDR1 as SGHDN and CDR2 as FVKESK. Trimming removed 4 bases from V and 1 base from J; junction bases left unmatched: 9. CDR3 in amino acids: CASSRETSGPRTDTQYF. CDR3 sequence (DNA): TGTGCCAGCAGCCGAGAGACTAGCGGACCACGCACAGATACGCAGTATTTT.

The gene calls are TRBV6-6 and TRBJ2-6, with D unresolved. This CDR3 comprises 14 residues. In germline, CDR1 is MNHNY, CDR2 SVGAGI (reference sequence). V was clipped by 3 bases and J by 1 base, with 4 bases between them. Here the CDR3 reads CASSYQSGANVLTF. The CDR3 DNA reads as TGTGCCAGCAGTTATCAATCTGGGGCCAACGTCCTGACTTTC.

DNA for the CDR3: TGCAGTGCGTTAGGGGCAGCCAGCCCTAACTATGGCTACACCTTC. This sequence encodes CSALGAASPNYGYTF. V and J are TRBV20-1 and TRBJ1-2, with a possible D match to TRBD1 (5 bases). Trimming removed 6 bases at V and 0 bases at J, with 17 bases between. CDR1 is DFQATT and CDR2 is SNEGSKA in the germline V gene (reference sequence). The CDR3 has 15 amino acids.

This clonotype has a handful of counts. A much larger clone differs by one base, so this may be a read error. The genes are TRBV20-1 and TRBJ1-3; weak D call: TRBD1 (5 bases). V dropped 3 bases and J dropped 5 bases, with 14 bases sitting between them. CDR1 and CDR2 from the germline V gene are DFQATT and SNEGSKA (reference sequence). This CDR3 is built from 14 residues. The CDR3 DNA is TGCAGTGCTAGGTCTGAACGGGGCAGAAACACCATATATTTT. Its protein product is CSARSERGRNTIYF.

V usage is TRBV20-1 and J usage is TRBJ1-2, with D possibly matching TRBD1 (5 bases). Deletions cut 2 bases from V and 8 bases from J, with 33 bases between. The germline V gene encodes CDR1 DFQATT and CDR2 SNEGSKA (reference sequence). This CDR3 has 19 amino acids. The CDR3 DNA is TGCAGTGCTAGATATCCTGACAGACTACTCCGCGACGTAACTATGGGCTACACCTTC. It yields the protein CSARYPDRLLRDVTMGYTF.

The gene calls are TRBV6-6 and TRBJ2-2, with a weak D call TRBD2 (6 bases). V lost 4 bases and J 4 bases, leaving 10 bases between the germline ends. Looked up from germline, CDR1 is MNHNY and CDR2 is SVGAGI (reference sequence). The CDR3 runs to 14 residues. Written as DNA, the CDR3 is TGTGCCAGCAGTTTGGGACTTCCCACCGGGGAGCTGTTTTTT. It encodes CASSLGLPTGELFF.

The V gene is TRBV7-9, the J gene TRBJ2-2; TRBD2 matches at 13 bases. CDR1 is SEHNR, CDR2 FQNEAQ, per germline (reference sequence). V lost 5 bases to trimming and J lost 0 bases; unmatched junction nucleotides: 6. The CDR3 runs 18 residues. The CDR3 region has the DNA TGTGCCAGCAGCCCAGGGACTAGCGGGGAATCGAACACCGGGGAGCTGTTTTTT. Translating gives CASSPGTSGESNTGELFF.